The present entry profiles one T cell receptor beta chain with its context. This sample was taken from a study of blood T cell repertoires in COVID-19. Study in general: The analysed material was cDNA or gDNA that came from T cells, B-cell-depleted T cells, or PBMCs.

The assay was immunoSEQ multiplex PCR, and TCRdb's table has in-frame clones only and misses some. The profile shows more than 60,000 clones, 70% to 90% of them singletons. The CDR3 runs 16 residues. Germline CDR1 is SGHRS and CDR2 is YFSETQ. J gave up 9 bases and V 5 bases, and 11 bases lay outside the gene matches. Each participant's cohort was designated according to participant-reported clinical history. For recovered donors of Cohort 3, there were two negative PCRs, clearance, or symptom resolution. This receptor was identified in a middle-aged woman who had recovered from COVID-19. The sample taken for sequencing was PBMCs or T cells enriched from blood (not recorded which). The chain links TRBV5-1 to TRBJ2-1, with TRBD2 matching 13 bases. The CDR3 here is CASRHTSGGAESEQFF. As DNA, the CDR3 is TGCGCCAGCAGACATACTAGCGGGGGGGCGGAAAGTGAGCAGTTCTTC. The variable domain in full, completed from reference TRBV5-1 and TRBJ2-1, reads KAGVTQTPRYLIKTRGQQVTLSCSPISGHRSVSWYQQTPGQGLQFLFEYFSETQRNKGNFPGRFSGRQFSNSRSEMNVSTLELGDSALYLCASRHTSGGAESEQFFGPGTRLTVL.